These 14 T cell receptor beta chains came from one sample sequenced in a study of cytomegalovirus exposure and HLA in healthy donors. Primers: 60 Vbeta forward and 13 Jbeta reverse. TCRdb keeps only in-frame clones here, not all; method: immunoSEQ multiplex PCR. Seen here are under 150,000 clones, around 70% observed once, and the top ten hold around 4.3%. Material: PBMCs. These receptors were collected from a woman aged 40 to 55 in good health and CMV-seropositive.

This clone was observed a handful of times. The V gene is TRBV4-1, the J gene TRBJ1-1; TRBD1 matches 8 bases. With 5 bases clipped from V and 0 bases from J, the junction kept 14 bases outside the gene matches. The CDR3 runs to 18 residues. Germline V gene lookup returns CDR1 MGHRA and CDR2 YSYEKL. In nucleotides, the CDR3 is TGCGCCAGCAGCGATTATTCGACAGGGGCGGTTTTGAACACTGAAGCTTTCTTT. It codes for CASSDYSTGAVLNTEAFF.

This clone was seen only a few times. The genes are TRBV9 and TRBJ2-2; D may be TRBD2 (7 bases). Per germline, CDR1 SGDLS and CDR2 YYNGEE. Trimming removed 0 bases from V and 3 bases from J, with 12 bases in between. The CDR3 is made up of 16 amino acids. Here the CDR3 DNA reads TGTGCCAGCAGCGTAGAGGGGGGGGGCGACACCGGGGAGCTGTTTTTT. Its translation: CASSVEGGGDTGELFF.

V is TRBV30 and J is TRBJ1-6, with a possible D match to TRBD1 (6 bases). Germline-derived CDR1 and CDR2 are GTSNPN and SVGIG (reference sequence). Trimming pared 5 bases from V and 7 bases from J, leaving 12 bases between. The CDR3 has 13 residues. This CDR3 reads CAWGQWLNSPLHF. The DNA of the CDR3 is TGTGCCTGGGGACAGTGGCTGAATTCACCCCTCCACTTT.

This chain uses TRBV7-9 with TRBJ2-3; 10 bases match TRBD2. The length of the CDR3 is 17 residues. Germline loops: CDR1 SEHNR, CDR2 FQNEAQ (reference sequence). J gave up 4 bases and V 1 base, and 8 bases lay outside the gene matches. This chain's CDR3 is CASSLEVLAGVPDTQYF. The CDR3 coding sequence is TGTGCCAGCAGCTTAGAGGTCCTAGCGGGAGTGCCAGATACGCAGTATTTT.

The chain recombines TRBV18 with TRBJ1-5; 9 bases are shared with TRBD1. V lost 3 bases and J lost 2; bases outside the gene matches: 14. Germline lookup yields CDR1 KGHSH and CDR2 LQKENI. The CDR3 sequence is 19 residues long. Here the CDR3 reads CASSPRRDRVAVGNQPQHF. CDR3 bases: TGTGCCAGCTCACCTCGTCGGGACAGGGTGGCGGTGGGCAATCAGCCCCAGCATTTT.

This chain uses TRBV6-6 with TRBJ1-1, with 8 bases fitting TRBD1. After removal of 4 bases from V and 5 bases from J, the junction contained 12 bases not matched to a gene. The CDR3 is 16 amino acids. Germline V gene lookup returns CDR1 MNHNY and CDR2 SVGAGI (reference sequence). The CDR3 nucleotides are TGTGCCAGCAGTTGGGGACCGACAGGGGTGAGGACTGAAGCTTTCTTT. Its translation: CASSWGPTGVRTEAFF.

In its sample, this clone was seen a few times. The V and J genes are TRBV19 and TRBJ1-1; 8 bases are shared with TRBD1. The CDR3 is 15 residues long. The V gene's germline CDR1 is LNHDA and CDR2 SQIVND (reference sequence). V lost 1 base to trimming and J lost 4 bases; unmatched junction nucleotides: 5. CDR3 coding DNA: TGTGCCAGTAGTATAGCCCCCCAGGGGGCCACTGAAGCTTTCTTT. Protein: CASSIAPQGATEAFF.

The gene calls are TRBV5-1 and TRBJ2-1; 7 nucleotides match TRBD2. Germline V lookup: CDR1 SGHRS, CDR2 YFSETQ. The CDR3 is made up of 17 amino acids. V lost 2 bases to trimming and J lost 7 bases; unmatched junction nucleotides: 15. The CDR3 is CASSFLGTIGKGNEQFF. The CDR3 DNA sequence: TGCGCCAGCAGCTTCCTCGGGACTATCGGGAAAGGGAATGAGCAGTTCTTC.

The CDR3 nucleotides read TGTGCCAGTAGTACTACAGGGATCACAGATACGCAGTATTTT. Protein product: CASSTTGITDTQYF. This chain links TRBV19 with TRBJ2-3; D is perhaps TRBD1 (6 bases). From germline, CDR1 is LNHDA and CDR2 SQIVND (reference sequence). The CDR3 totals 14 residues. Trimming cost V 4 bases and J 2 bases, with 10 bases left between them.

Concerning this clone: Within the sample, other DNA sequences also encode this same CDR3. This chain uses TRBV6-1 with TRBJ2-3, with 12 bases fitting TRBD2. With V trimmed by 2 bases and J by 4 bases, 1 base remained unmatched. The CDR3 contains 15 residues. Germline lookup yields CDR1 MNHNS and CDR2 SASEGT. As DNA, the CDR3 is TGTGCCAGCAGTGAACTAGCGGGAGGGCCAGATACGCAGTATTTT. This gives the protein CASSELAGGPDTQYF.

The count of this clone is one. The chain employs TRBV6-5 and TRBJ1-1; TRBD1 aligns across 8 bases. Germline loops: CDR1 MNHEY, CDR2 SVGAGI. The CDR3 is 15 amino acids. With 2 bases clipped from V and 4 bases from J, the junction kept 6 bases outside the gene matches. This CDR3 reads CASSYGDRGGTEAFF. The CDR3 DNA reads as TGTGCCAGCAGTTACGGAGACAGGGGAGGCACTGAAGCTTTCTTT.

The chain links TRBV14 to TRBJ1-2; 9 bases match TRBD1. Looked up from germline, CDR1 is SGHDN and CDR2 is FVKESK. J was trimmed by 3 bases and V by 6 bases; bases with no gene match: 8. The CDR3 runs 15 residues. The CDR3 region has the DNA TGTGCCAGCAGTTTCACCGGGACAGGGTACTATGGCTACACCTTC. Translating it yields CASSFTGTGYYGYTF. Looking up the rest from reference TRBV14 and TRBJ1-2 gives the full variable domain: EAGVTQFPSHSVIEKGQTVTLRCDPISGHDNLYWYRRVMGKEIKFLLHFVKESKQDESGMPNNRFLAERTGGTYSTLKVQPAELEDSGVYFCASSFTGTGYYGYTFGSGTRLTVV.

A few counts support this clone. The chain links TRBV27 to TRBJ2-7; D is perhaps TRBD2 (7 bases). The germline V and J ends were trimmed by 2 bases and 5 bases, with 13 bases remaining between them. CDR3 length equals 14 residues. Per the germline V gene, CDR1 is MNHEY and CDR2 is SMNVEV (reference sequence). The CDR3 loop is CASSLIGGLNEQYF. CDR3 nucleotides: TGTGCCAGCAGTTTAATCGGGGGGCTAAACGAGCAGTACTTC.

The V and J genes are TRBV4-3 and TRBJ2-3; 10 bases are shared with TRBD1. V shed 4 bases, J shed 4 bases, and the junction held 5 bases outside the gene matches. There are 15 residues in the CDR3. CDR1 is LGHNA, CDR2 YSLEER, per germline. The CDR3 sequence: CASSRGQGGPDTQYF. CDR3 DNA sequence: TGCGCCAGCAGCCGTGGACAGGGGGGACCAGATACGCAGTATTTT.